The sequence of this T cell receptor beta chain was determined in a study of blood T cell repertoires in COVID-19. Study information: T cells, B-cell-depleted T cells, or PBMCs supplied cDNA or gDNA.

Living in about two dozen US areas, the participants were between roughly 18 and 90 years of age. Participants were placed into cohorts based on the clinical history they reported. Sequencing used immunoSEQ multiplex PCR; TCRdb keeps in-frame clones, though not all of them. The sample holds fewer than 300,000 clones, 85% to 90% seen once. CDR3 length equals 14 residues. CDR1 and CDR2 (germline): MDHEN, SYDVKM. Deletions cut 9 bases from V and 4 bases from J, with 18 bases between. The sequenced sample was PBMCs or T cells enriched from blood (not recorded which). The chain is built from TRBV28 and TRBJ2-5; D is perhaps TRBD1 (5 bases). The origin of this receptor is a young man who had recovered from COVID-19. Here the CDR3 reads CASNPSARAETQYF. CDR3 sequence (DNA): TGTGCCAGTAACCCCTCAGCCAGGGCAGAGACCCAGTACTTC.